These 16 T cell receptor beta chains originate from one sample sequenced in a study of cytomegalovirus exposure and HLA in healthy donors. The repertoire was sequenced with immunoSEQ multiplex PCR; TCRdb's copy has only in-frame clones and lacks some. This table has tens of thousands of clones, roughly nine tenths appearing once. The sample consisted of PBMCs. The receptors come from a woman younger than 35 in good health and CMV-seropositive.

The CDR3 coding sequence is TGTGCCAGCAGCCTCCGGGACAGGGGGCTAGCTTTCTTT. Amino acid sequence: CASSLRDRGLAFF. The chain is built from TRBV7-2 and TRBJ1-1; 12 positions agree with TRBD1. The CDR3 totals 13 residues. Trimming removed 5 bases from V and 10 bases from J; junction bases left unmatched: 5. Germline-derived CDR1 and CDR2 are SGHTA and FQGNSA.

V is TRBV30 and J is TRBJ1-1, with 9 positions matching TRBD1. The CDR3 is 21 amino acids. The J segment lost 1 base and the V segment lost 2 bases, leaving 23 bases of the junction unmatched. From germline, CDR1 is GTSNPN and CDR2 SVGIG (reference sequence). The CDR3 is CAWSTDVFHTGTGLGNTEAFF. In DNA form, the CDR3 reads TGTGCCTGGAGTACCGACGTATTCCATACCGGGACAGGGTTGGGGAACACTGAAGCTTTCTTT.

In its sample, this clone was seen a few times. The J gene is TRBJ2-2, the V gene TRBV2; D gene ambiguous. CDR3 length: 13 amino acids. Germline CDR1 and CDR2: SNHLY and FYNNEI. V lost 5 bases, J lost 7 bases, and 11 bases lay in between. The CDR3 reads CASSNRQDGELFF. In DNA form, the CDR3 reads TGTGCCAGCAGTAACCGGCAGGACGGGGAGCTGTTTTTT.

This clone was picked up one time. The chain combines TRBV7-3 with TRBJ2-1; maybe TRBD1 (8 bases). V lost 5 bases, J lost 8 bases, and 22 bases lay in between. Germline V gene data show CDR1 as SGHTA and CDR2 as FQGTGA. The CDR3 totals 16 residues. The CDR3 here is CASSPGQGGIVDEQFF. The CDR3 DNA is TGTGCCAGCAGCCCCGGACAGGGAGGGATAGTTGATGAGCAGTTCTTC.

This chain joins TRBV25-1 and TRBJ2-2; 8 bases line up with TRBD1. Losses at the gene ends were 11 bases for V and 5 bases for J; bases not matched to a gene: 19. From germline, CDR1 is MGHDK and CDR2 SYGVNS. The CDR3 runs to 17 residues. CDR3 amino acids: CAAEYWGRGQGTGELFF. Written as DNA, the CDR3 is TGTGCCGCAGAGTATTGGGGCAGGGGGCAGGGGACCGGGGAGCTGTTTTTT.

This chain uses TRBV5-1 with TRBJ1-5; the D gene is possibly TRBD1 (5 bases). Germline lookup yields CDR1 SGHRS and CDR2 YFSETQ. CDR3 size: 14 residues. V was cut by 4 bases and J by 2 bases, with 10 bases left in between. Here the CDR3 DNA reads TGCGCCAGCAGCAGGGGTGGAGGCAATCAGCCCCAGCATTTT. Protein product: CASSRGGGNQPQHF.

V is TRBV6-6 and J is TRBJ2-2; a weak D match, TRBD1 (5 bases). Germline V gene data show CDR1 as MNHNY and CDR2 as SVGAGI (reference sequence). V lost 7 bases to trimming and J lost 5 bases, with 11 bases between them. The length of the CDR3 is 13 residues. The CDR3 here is CASTVRETGELFF. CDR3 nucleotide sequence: TGTGCCAGCACTGTCAGGGAAACCGGGGAGCTGTTTTTT.

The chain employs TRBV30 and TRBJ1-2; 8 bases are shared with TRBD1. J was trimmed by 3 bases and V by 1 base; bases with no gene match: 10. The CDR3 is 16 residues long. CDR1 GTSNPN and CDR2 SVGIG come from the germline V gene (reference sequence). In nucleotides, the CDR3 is TGTGCCTGGAGTGACGCTCAGGGGGCGCTCGACTATGGCTACACCTTC. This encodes CAWSDAQGALDYGYTF.

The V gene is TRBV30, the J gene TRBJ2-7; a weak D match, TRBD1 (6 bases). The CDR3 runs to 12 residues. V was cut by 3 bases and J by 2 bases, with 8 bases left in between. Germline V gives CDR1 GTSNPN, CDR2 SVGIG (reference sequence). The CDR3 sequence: CAWSDRTYEQYF. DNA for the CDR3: TGTGCCTGGAGCGACAGGACCTACGAGCAGTACTTC.

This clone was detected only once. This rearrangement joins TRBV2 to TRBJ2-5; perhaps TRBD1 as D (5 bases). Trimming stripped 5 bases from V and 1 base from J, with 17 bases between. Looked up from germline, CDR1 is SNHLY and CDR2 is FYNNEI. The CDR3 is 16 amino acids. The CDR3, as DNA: TGTGCCAGCAGTAACAGGATCCTTCGCCCCCAAGAGACCCAGTACTTC. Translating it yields CASSNRILRPQETQYF.

The CDR3: CASTQWTGPSTTEAFF. The DNA for the CDR3 is TGTGCCAGTACCCAATGGACAGGTCCCTCAACCACTGAAGCTTTCTTT. V gene TRBV19 combines with J gene TRBJ1-1, with 7 bases that match TRBD1. CDR1 is LNHDA and CDR2 is SQIVND in the germline V gene (reference sequence). The CDR3 runs 16 residues. V lost 7 bases, J lost 4 bases, and 15 bases stayed unmatched. The full variable domain, completed using reference TRBV19 and TRBJ1-1, is DGGITQSPKYLFRKEGQNVTLSCEQNLNHDAMYWYRQDPGQGLRLIYYSQIVNDFQKGDIAEGYSVSREKKESFPLTVTSAQKNPTAFYLCASTQWTGPSTTEAFFGQGTRLTVV.

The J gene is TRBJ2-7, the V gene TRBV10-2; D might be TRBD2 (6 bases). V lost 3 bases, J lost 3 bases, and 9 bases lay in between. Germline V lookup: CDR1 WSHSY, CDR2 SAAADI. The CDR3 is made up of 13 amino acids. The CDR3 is CASSEWRGYEQYF. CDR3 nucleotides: TGCGCCAGCAGTGAATGGCGGGGCTACGAGCAGTACTTC.

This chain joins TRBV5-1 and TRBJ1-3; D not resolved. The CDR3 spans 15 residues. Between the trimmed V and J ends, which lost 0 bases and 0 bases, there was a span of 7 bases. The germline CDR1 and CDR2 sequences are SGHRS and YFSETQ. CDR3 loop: CASSLGAGSGNTIYF. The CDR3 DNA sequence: TGCGCCAGCAGCTTGGGGGCCGGCTCTGGAAACACCATATATTTT. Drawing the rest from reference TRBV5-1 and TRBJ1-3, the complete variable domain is KAGVTQTPRYLIKTRGQQVTLSCSPISGHRSVSWYQQTPGQGLQFLFEYFSETQRNKGNFPGRFSGRQFSNSRSEMNVSTLELGDSALYLCASSLGAGSGNTIYFGEGSWLTVV.

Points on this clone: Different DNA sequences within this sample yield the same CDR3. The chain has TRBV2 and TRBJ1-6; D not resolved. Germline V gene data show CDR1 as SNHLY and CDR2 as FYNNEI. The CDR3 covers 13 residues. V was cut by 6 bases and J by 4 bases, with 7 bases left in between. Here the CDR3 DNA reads TGTGCCAGCAGGCTAGAGTATAATTCACCCCTCCACTTT. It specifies CASRLEYNSPLHF.

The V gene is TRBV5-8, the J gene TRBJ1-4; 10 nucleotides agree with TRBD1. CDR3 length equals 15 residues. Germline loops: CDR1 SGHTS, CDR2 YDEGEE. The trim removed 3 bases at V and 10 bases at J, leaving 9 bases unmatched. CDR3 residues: CASSSPGQGIRKLFF. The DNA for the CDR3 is TGTGCCAGCAGCTCGCCGGGACAGGGGATCAGAAAACTGTTTTTT.

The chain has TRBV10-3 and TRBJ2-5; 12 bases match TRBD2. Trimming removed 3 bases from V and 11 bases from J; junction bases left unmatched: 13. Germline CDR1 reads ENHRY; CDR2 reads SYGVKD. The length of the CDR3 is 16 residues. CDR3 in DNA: TGTGCCATCAGTGACCCCGCTAGCGGGGGGGCCGAGGAGCAGTACTTC. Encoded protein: CAISDPASGGAEEQYF.